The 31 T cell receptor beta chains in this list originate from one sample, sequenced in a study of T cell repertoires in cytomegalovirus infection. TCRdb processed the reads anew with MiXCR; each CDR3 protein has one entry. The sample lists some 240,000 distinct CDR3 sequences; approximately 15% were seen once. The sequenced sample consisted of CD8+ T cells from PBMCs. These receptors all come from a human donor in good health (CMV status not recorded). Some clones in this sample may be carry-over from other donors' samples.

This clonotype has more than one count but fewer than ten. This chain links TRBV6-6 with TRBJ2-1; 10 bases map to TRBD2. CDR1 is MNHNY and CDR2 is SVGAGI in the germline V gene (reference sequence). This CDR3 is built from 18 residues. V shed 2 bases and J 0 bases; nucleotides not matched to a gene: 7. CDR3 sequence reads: CASSYLAGEPSSYNEQFF. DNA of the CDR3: TGTGCCAGCAGTTACCTAGCGGGGGAACCTAGCTCCTACAATGAGCAGTTCTTC.

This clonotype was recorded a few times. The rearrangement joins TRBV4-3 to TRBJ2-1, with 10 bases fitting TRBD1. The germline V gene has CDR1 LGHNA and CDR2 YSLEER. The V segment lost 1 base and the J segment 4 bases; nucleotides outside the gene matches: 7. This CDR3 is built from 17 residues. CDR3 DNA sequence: TGCGCCAGCAGCCAAGTATGGCCGGGACAGGGGTACAATGAGCAGTTCTTC. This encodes CASSQVWPGQGYNEQFF.

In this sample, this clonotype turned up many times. CDR3 in amino acids: CASSPVPTGFNQPQHF. DNA of the CDR3: TGTGCCAGCAGTCCTGTCCCGACAGGGTTCAATCAGCCCCAGCATTTT. J is TRBJ1-5 and V is TRBV28, with 7 bases that match TRBD1. This CDR3 is 16 amino acids long. V shed 5 bases and J 3 bases; nucleotides not matched to a gene: 10. Germline CDR1 and CDR2: MDHEN and SYDVKM.

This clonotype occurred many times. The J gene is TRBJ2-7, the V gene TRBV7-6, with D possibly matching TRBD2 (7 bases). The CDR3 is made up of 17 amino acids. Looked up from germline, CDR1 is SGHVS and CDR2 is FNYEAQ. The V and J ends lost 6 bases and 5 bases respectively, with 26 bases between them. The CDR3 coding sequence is TGTGCCAGCAGTACCATCCATGGGGGGGGCCTATCTGACGAGCAGTACTTC. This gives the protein CASSTIHGGGLSDEQYF.

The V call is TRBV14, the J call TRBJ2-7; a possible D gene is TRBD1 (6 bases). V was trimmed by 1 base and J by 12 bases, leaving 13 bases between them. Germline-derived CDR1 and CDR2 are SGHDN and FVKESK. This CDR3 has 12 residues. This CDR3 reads CASSQAGTLRYF. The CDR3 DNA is TGTGCCAGCAGCCAAGCCGGGACACTTAGGTACTTC. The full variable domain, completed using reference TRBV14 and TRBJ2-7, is EAGVTQFPSHSVIEKGQTVTLRCDPISGHDNLYWYRRVMGKEIKFLLHFVKESKQDESGMPNNRFLAERTGGTYSTLKVQPAELEDSGVYFCASSQAGTLRYFGPGTRLTVT.

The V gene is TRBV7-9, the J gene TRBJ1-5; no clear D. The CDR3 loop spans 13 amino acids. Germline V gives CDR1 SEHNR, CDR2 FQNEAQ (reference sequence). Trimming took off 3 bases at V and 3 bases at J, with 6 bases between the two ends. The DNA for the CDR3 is TGTGCCAGCAGCTTGAGTATCAATCAGCCCCAGCATTTT. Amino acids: CASSLSINQPQHF.

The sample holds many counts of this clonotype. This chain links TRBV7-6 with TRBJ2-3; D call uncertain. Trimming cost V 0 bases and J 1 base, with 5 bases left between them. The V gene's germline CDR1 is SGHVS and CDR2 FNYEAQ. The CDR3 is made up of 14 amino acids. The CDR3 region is CASSLATGTDTQYF. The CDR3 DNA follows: TGTGCCAGCAGCTTAGCCACAGGCACAGATACGCAGTATTTT.

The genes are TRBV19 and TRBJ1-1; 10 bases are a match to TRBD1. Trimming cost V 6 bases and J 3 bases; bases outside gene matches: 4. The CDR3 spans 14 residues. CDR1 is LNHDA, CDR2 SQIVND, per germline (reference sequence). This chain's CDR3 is CASSTDRGYTEAFF. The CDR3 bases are TGTGCCAGTAGCACGGACAGGGGGTACACTGAAGCTTTCTTT.

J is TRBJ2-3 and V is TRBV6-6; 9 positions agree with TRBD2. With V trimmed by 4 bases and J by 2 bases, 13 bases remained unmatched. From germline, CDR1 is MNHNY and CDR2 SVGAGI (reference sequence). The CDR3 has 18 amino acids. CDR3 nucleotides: TGTGCCAGCAGTTTGCTCCTCTTAGCGGGGGAGGACACAGATACGCAGTATTTT. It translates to CASSLLLLAGEDTDTQYF.

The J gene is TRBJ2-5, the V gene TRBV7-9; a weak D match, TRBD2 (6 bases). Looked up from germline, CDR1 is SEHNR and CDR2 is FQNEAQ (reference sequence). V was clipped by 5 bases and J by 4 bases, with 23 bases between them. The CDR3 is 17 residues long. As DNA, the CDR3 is TGTGCCAGCAGCCCCGGTGGAGGGGCGGTATTGGGAGAGACCCAGTACTTC. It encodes CASSPGGGAVLGETQYF. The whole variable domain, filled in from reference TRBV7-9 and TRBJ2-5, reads DTGVSQNPRHKITKRGQNVTFRCDPISEHNRLYWYRQTLGQGPEFLTYFQNEAQLEKSRLLSDRFSAERPKGSFSTLEIQRTEQGDSAMYLCASSPGGGAVLGETQYFGPGTRLLVL.

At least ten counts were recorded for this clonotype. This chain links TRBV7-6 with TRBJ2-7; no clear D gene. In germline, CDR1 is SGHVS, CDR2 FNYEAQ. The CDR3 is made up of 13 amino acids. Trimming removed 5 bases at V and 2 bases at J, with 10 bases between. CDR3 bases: TGTGCCAGCAGCCCCCTTTCCCCCTACGAGCAGTACTTC. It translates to CASSPLSPYEQYF. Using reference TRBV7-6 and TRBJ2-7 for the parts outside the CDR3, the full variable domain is GAGVSQSPRYKVTKRGQDVALRCDPISGHVSLYWYRQALGQGPEFLTYFNYEAQQDKSGLPNDRFSAERPEGSISTLTIQRTEQRDSAMYRCASSPLSPYEQYFGPGTRLTVT.

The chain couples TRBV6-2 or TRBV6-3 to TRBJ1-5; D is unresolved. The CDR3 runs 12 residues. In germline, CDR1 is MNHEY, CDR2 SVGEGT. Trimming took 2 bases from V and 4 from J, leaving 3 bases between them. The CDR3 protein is CASSYGNQPQHF. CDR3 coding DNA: TGTGCCAGCAGTTACGGGAATCAGCCCCAGCATTTT.

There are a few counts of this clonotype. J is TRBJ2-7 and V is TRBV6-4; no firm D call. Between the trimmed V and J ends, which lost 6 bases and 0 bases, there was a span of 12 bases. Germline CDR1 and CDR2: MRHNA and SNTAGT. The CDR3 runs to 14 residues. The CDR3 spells CASRAWAVSYEQYF. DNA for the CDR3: TGTGCCAGCAGGGCTTGGGCAGTCTCCTACGAGCAGTACTTC.

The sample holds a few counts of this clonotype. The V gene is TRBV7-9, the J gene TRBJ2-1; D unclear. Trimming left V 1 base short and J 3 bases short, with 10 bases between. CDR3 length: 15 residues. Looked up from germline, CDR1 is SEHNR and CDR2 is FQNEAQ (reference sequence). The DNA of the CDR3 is TGTGCCAGCAGCTTAGGGAACTCGAACTACAATGAGCAGTTCTTC. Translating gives CASSLGNSNYNEQFF.

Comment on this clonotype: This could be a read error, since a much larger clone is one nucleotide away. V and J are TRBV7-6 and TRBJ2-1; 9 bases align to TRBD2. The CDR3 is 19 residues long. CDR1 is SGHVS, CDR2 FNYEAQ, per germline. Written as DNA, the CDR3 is TGTGCCAGCAGCTTAGCGGTCTCAGCGGGGGGAAATCCGAACAATGAGCGGTTCTTC. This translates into CASSLAVSAGGNPNNERFF.

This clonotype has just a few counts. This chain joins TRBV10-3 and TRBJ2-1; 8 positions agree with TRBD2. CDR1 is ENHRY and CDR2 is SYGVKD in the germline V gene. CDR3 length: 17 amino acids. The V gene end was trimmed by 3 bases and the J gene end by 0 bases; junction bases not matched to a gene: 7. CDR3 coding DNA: TGTGCCATCAGTGAATATGAGCGGGGGAGCTCCTACAATGAGCAGTTCTTC. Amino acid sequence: CAISEYERGSSYNEQFF.

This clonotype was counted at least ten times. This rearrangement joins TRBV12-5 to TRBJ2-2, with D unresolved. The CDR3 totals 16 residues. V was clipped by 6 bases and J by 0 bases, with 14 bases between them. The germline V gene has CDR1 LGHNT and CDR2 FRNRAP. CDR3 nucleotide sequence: TGTGCTAGTGGACCGTGGCCTAGGTCGAACACCGGGGAGCTGTTTTTT. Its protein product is CASGPWPRSNTGELFF.

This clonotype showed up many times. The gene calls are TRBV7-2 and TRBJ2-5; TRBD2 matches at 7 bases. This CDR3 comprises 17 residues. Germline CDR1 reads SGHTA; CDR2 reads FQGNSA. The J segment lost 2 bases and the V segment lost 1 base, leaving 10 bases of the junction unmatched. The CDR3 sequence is CASSLESSGNVQETQYF. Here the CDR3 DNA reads TGTGCCAGCAGCTTAGAGTCTAGCGGCAACGTACAAGAGACCCAGTACTTC.

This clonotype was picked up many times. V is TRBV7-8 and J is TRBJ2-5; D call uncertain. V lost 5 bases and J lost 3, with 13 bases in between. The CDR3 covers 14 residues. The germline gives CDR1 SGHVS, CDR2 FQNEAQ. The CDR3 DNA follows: TGTGCCAGCAGCCCCCTGATAAAGAAAGAGACCCAGTACTTC. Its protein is CASSPLIKKETQYF.

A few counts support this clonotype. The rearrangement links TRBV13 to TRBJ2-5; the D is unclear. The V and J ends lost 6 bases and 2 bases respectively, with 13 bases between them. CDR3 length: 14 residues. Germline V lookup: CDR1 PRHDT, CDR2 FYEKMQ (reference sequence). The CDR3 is CASRVMMEQETQYF. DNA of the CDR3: TGTGCCAGCAGGGTCATGATGGAGCAAGAGACCCAGTACTTC.

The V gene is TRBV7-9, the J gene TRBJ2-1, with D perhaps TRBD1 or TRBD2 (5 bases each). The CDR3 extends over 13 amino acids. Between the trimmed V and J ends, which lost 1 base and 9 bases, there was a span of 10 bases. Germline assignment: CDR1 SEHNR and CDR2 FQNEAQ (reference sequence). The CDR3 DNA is TGTGCCAGCAGCTTAGGGGGGACGGTTGAGCAGTTCTTC. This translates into CASSLGGTVEQFF.

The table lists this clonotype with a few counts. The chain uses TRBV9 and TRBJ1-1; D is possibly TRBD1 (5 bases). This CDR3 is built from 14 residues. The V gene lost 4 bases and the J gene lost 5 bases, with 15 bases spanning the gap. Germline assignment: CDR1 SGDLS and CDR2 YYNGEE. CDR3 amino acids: CASSPRGVGTEAFF. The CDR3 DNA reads TGTGCCAGCAGCCCGAGGGGAGTAGGGACTGAAGCTTTCTTT.

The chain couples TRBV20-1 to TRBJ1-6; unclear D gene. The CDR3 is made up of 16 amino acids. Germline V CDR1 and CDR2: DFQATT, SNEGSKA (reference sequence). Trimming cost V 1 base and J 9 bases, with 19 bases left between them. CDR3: CSARVTTDSLGSPLHF. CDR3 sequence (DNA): TGCAGTGCTAGAGTTACTACAGATAGTCTGGGTTCACCCCTCCACTTT.

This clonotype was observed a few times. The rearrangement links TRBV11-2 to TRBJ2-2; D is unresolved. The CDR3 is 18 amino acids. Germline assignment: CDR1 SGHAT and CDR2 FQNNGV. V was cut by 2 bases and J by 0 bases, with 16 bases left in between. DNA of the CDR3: TGTGCCAGCAGCTTAATTCTTTTCCGGCAGCCGAACACCGGGGAGCTGTTTTTT. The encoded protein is CASSLILFRQPNTGELFF. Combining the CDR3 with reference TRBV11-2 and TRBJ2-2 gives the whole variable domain EAGVAQSPRYKIIEKRQSVAFWCNPISGHATLYWYQQILGQGPKLLIQFQNNGVVDDSQLPKDRFSAERLKGVDSTLKIQPAKLEDSAVYLCASSLILFRQPNTGELFFGEGSRLTVL.

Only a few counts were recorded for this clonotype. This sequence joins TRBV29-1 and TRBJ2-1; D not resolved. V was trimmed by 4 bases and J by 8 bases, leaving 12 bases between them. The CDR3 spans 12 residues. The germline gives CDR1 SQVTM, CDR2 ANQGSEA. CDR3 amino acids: CSVGLVGDEQFF. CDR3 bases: TGCAGCGTTGGATTGGTTGGGGATGAGCAGTTCTTC.

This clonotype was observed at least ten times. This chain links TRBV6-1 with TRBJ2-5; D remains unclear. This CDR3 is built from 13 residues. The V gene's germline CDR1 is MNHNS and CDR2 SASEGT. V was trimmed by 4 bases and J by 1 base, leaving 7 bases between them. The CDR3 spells CASSGGPQETQYF. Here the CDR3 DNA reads TGTGCCAGCAGTGGGGGTCCCCAAGAGACCCAGTACTTC.

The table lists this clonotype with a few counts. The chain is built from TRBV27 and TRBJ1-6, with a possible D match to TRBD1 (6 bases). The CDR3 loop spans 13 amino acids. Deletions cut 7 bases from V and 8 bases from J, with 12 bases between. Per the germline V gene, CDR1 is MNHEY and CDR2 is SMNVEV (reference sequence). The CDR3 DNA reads TGTGCCAGCACCACAGGGTTTGATTCACCCCTCCACTTT. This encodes CASTTGFDSPLHF.

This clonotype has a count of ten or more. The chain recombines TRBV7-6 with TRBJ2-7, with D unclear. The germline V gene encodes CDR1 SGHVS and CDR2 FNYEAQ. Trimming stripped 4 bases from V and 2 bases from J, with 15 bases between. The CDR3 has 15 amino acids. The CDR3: CASSSQPDGAYEQYF. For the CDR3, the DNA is TGTGCCAGCAGCTCCCAGCCCGACGGAGCCTACGAGCAGTACTTC.

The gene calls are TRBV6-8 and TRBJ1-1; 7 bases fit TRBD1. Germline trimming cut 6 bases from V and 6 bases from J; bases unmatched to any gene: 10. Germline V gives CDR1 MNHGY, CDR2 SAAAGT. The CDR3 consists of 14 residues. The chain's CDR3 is CASSLLRQGPEAFF. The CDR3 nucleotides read TGTGCCAGCAGCCTCCTCAGACAGGGCCCTGAAGCTTTCTTT.

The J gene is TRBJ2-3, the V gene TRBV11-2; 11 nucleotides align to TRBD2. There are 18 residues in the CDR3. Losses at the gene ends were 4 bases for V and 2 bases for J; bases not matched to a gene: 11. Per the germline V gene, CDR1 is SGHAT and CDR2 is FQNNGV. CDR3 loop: CASSSPGLADSYTDTQYF. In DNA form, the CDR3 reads TGTGCCAGCAGCTCACCGGGACTAGCGGACTCTTACACAGATACGCAGTATTTT.

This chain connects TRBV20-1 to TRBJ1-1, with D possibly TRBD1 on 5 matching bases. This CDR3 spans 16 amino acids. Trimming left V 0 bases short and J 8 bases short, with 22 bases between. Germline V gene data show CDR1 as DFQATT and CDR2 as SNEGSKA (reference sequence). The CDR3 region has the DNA TGCAGTGCTAGAGATCGGTCGCACGGCGGTTGGGGGGAAGCTTTCTTT. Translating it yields CSARDRSHGGWGEAFF.